This entry is about one T cell receptor (beta chain). These data belong to a study of shared clonotypes between healthy human individuals. The germline V gene has CDR1 KGHSH and CDR2 LQKENI. Trimming took off 3 bases at V and 4 bases at J, with 9 bases between the two ends. The CDR3 is 13 amino acids. In the authors' workflow: ImmunoSEQ only sent back junction sequences with no quality scores, so filtering was done differently. The assay was immunoSEQ multiplex PCR, and TCRdb's table has in-frame clones only and misses some. V and J calls and clone size are given by that table; D and trimming were obtained from the DNA. This table holds some 1 million clones, roughly 70% found once.

The receptor's source is a man younger than 30 in good health. The sequenced material came from memory CD4+ T cells sorted from blood. The subset: CD45RA-negative fraction. V is TRBV18 and J is TRBJ1-1; no clear D. CDR3 sequence reads: CASSPARATEAFF. The DNA for the CDR3 is TGTGCCAGCTCACCCGCAAGAGCCACTGAAGCTTTCTTT.